The 7 T cell receptor beta chains reported below all come from one sample, sequenced in a study of T cell repertoires in cytomegalovirus infection. MiXCR, run by TCRdb on the reads, gives a single entry per CDR3 protein. The repertoire holds 250,000 to 300,000 distinct CDR3 sequences, with approximately 8.3% as singletons. The source material was PBMCs. The receptors shown here come from a human donor in good health (CMV status not recorded). Some clones in this sample may be carry-over from other donors' samples.

This chain links TRBV20-1 with TRBJ1-2, with TRBD1 identical over 8 bases. J gave up 4 bases and V 3 bases, and 7 bases lay outside the gene matches. Germline assignment: CDR1 DFQATT and CDR2 SNEGSKA (reference sequence). The CDR3 sequence is 14 residues long. This CDR3 is CSARQPTGAYGYTF. As DNA, the CDR3 is TGCAGTGCTAGGCAGCCGACAGGGGCCTATGGCTACACCTTC.

This clonotype was recorded at least ten times. V gene TRBV7-2 combines with J gene TRBJ2-5, with TRBD1 identical over 11 bases. The germline V gene has CDR1 SGHTA and CDR2 FQGNSA. The CDR3 consists of 15 residues. Trimming at V came to 5 bases and at J to 5 bases, leaving 7 bases not matched to a gene. The CDR3 protein is CASSRGQGGGETQYF. The CDR3 DNA reads as TGTGCCAGCAGCCGGGGACAGGGGGGAGGGGAGACCCAGTACTTC.

This clonotype appeared a few times. This chain joins TRBV28 and TRBJ1-1; D remains ambiguous. This CDR3 contains 14 residues. The germline V and J ends were trimmed by 6 bases and 1 base, with 12 bases remaining between them. Germline values: CDR1 MDHEN, CDR2 SYDVKM. This CDR3 is CASRVRHPNTEAFF. As DNA, the CDR3 is TGTGCCAGCAGAGTACGACACCCGAACACTGAAGCTTTCTTT.

The genes are TRBV20-1 and TRBJ1-1; TRBD1 matches 9 bases. CDR3 length: 15 amino acids. Trimming cost V 6 bases and J 4 bases; bases outside gene matches: 12. CDR1 is DFQATT and CDR2 is SNEGSKA in the germline V gene (reference sequence). The CDR3 nucleotides are TGCAGTGCCTACTCGGCGGGACAGGGATCCACTGAAGCTTTCTTT. This translates into CSAYSAGQGSTEAFF.

The chain carries TRBV20-1 and TRBJ2-1; TRBD1 agrees at 9 bases. Germline V CDR1 and CDR2: DFQATT, SNEGSKA (reference sequence). This CDR3 spans 16 amino acids. The V gene end was trimmed by 1 base and the J gene end by 7 bases; junction bases not matched to a gene: 11. In nucleotides, the CDR3 is TGCAGTGCTAGAGGTCCGGGACAGGGCATCTTGAATGAGCAGTTCTTC. Translated: CSARGPGQGILNEQFF.

This clonotype appeared many times. CDR3 protein: CASSLRGRTNYGYTF. The DNA of the CDR3 is TGTGCCAGCAGCCTTCGGGGACGGACCAACTATGGCTACACCTTC. The gene calls are TRBV11-2 and TRBJ1-2, with D perhaps TRBD1 (5 bases). The CDR3 covers 15 residues. Trimming pared 5 bases from V and 2 bases from J, leaving 15 bases between. Germline V gives CDR1 SGHAT, CDR2 FQNNGV.

This clonotype occurred many times. The CDR3 protein is CASSSKGNHAEQYF. CDR3 nucleotide sequence: TGTGCCAGCAGTTCCAAAGGGAATCATGCCGAGCAGTACTTC. The chain links TRBV12-3 or TRBV12-4 to TRBJ2-7; D is unclear. The CDR3 consists of 14 residues. V was clipped by 4 bases and J by 6 bases, with 16 bases between them.